The 5 T cell receptor beta chains below come from one sample, sequenced in a study of blood T cells in healthy people across ages. A second PCR of 7 to 11 cycles used a sample-barcoded 5' primer and a J-beta primer mix. TCRdb ran MiXCR on the 5' RACE reads and lists one entry per CDR3 protein. The sample contains roughly 800,000 distinct CDR3 sequences, 58% of which appear only once. The sample consisted of blood. The receptors shown here come from a young man in good health.

This clonotype has only a few counts. The rearrangement links TRBV4-3 to TRBJ2-5, with D maybe TRBD1 (6 bases). CDR3 length equals 15 residues. Germline values: CDR1 LGHNA, CDR2 YSLEER. Trimming took 4 bases from V and 2 from J, leaving 14 bases between them. The CDR3: CASSPGLTGQETQYF. As DNA, the CDR3 is TGCGCCAGCAGCCCCGGCTTGACAGGTCAAGAGACCCAGTACTTC.

This sequence joins TRBV7-9 and TRBJ2-3; TRBD2 aligns across 10 bases. V dropped 7 bases and J dropped 4; count of bases not matched to a gene: 14. Germline V lookup: CDR1 SEHNR, CDR2 FQNEAQ (reference sequence). There are 17 residues in the CDR3. CDR3 DNA sequence: TGTGCCAGCACCCAGAGGTGGGCTAGCGGGAGTTCAGATACGCAGTATTTT. This sequence encodes CASTQRWASGSSDTQYF.

In this sample, this clonotype turned up a few times. The chain couples TRBV4-2 to TRBJ2-7, with a weak D call TRBD2 (6 bases). This CDR3 is 17 amino acids long. V gave up 1 base and J gave up 3 bases, with 19 bases separating them. CDR1 and CDR2 (germline): LGHNA, YNFKEQ. The CDR3 spells CASSQALDGTGIYEQYF. DNA for the CDR3: TGTGCCAGCAGCCAAGCTCTCGATGGGACTGGAATCTACGAGCAGTACTTC.

The count of this clonotype is one. V and J are TRBV25-1 and TRBJ1-3; D is ambiguous. V was cut by 4 bases and J by 2 bases, with 12 bases left in between. The germline V gene has CDR1 MGHDK and CDR2 SYGVNS. The CDR3 sequence is 15 residues long. CDR3 residues: CASSARTAAGNTIYF. The CDR3 nucleotides read TGTGCCAGCAGTGCTAGGACGGCCGCTGGAAACACCATATATTTT.

The CDR3 loop reads CASSQVADRHEQYF. The DNA for the CDR3 is TGCGCCAGCAGCCAAGTCGCGGACAGGCACGAGCAGTACTTC. This chain uses TRBV4-3 with TRBJ2-4; 7 bases map to TRBD1. The J call may be mistaken, given a closer DNA end match to TRBJ2-7. The CDR3 has 14 amino acids. Germline V gene data show CDR1 as LGHNA and CDR2 as YSLEER.